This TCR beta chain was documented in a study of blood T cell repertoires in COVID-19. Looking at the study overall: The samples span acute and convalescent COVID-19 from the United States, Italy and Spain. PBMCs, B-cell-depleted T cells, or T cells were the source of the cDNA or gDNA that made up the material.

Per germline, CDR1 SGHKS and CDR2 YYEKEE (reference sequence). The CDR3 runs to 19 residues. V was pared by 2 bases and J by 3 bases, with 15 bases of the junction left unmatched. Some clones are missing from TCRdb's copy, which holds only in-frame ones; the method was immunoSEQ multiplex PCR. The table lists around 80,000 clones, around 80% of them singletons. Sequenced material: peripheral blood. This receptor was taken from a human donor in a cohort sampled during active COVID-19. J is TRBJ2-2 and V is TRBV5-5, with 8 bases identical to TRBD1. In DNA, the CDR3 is TGTGCCAGCAGCTTCCAGATCAACCAACAGGGGGTACACACCGGGGAGCTGTTTTTT. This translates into CASSFQINQQGVHTGELFF.